This T cell receptor beta chain was found in a study of graft-versus-host responses after intestinal transplantation. Study findings and constraints: Recipient marrow contained GvH clones, some of which appeared first in ileum or blood.

V shed 6 bases and J shed 5 bases, with 14 bases lying between them. The germline gives CDR1 MNHEY, CDR2 SVGAGI. The length of the CDR3 is 13 residues. TCRdb's table, derived via immunoSEQ multiplex PCR, lists solely in-frame clones and lacks some. The sample includes about 120,000 clones, approximately 90% seen only once; the top ten take under 0.2%. On this clone itself: Its target is unknown.

This specimen was unstimulated CD4+ T cells sorted from spleen or lymph node cells, taken before intestinal transplant. The origin of this receptor is a human donor who received an intestinal transplant. This rearrangement joins TRBV6-5 to TRBJ2-7; maybe TRBD2 (6 bases). The CDR3 protein is CASSRTSSDEQYF. Written as DNA, the CDR3 is TGTGCCAGCAGCAGGACGTCTAGCGACGAGCAGTACTTC.